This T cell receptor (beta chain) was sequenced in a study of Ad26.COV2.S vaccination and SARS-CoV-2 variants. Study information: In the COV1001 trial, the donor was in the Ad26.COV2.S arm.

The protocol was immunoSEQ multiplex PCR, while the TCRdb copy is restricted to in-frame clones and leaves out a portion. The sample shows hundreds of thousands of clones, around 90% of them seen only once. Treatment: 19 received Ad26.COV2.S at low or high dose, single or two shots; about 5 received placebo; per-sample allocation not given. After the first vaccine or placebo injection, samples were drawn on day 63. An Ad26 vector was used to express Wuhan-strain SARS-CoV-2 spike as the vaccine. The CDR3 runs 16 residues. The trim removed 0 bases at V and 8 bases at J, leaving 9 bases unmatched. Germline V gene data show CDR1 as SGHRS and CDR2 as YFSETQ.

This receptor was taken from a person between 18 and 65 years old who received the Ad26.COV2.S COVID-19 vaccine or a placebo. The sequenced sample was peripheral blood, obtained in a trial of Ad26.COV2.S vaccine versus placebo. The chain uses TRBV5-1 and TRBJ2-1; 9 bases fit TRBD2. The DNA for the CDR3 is TGCGCCAGCAGCTTGGAGGTTAGCGGGAGAGGCGATGAGCAGTTCTTC. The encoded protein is CASSLEVSGRGDEQFF.